This T cell receptor beta chain was sequenced for a study of blood T cell repertoires in COVID-19. The overall study: The samples span acute and convalescent COVID-19 from the United States, Italy and Spain. The cDNA or gDNA used as material had been derived from T cells, B-cell-depleted T cells, or PBMCs.

The CDR3 has 15 residues. Per germline, CDR1 MNHEY and CDR2 SVGEGT. The junction had 11 bases not matched to a gene; V was cut back by 6 bases and J by 6 bases. Under the authors' procedure: By means of reference gene primer amplification, nucleated cell counts were estimated. TCRdb keeps only in-frame clones here, not all; method: immunoSEQ multiplex PCR. From that table come the V and J calls and clone size; the DNA was used to work out D and trimming. The data hold approximately 150,000 clones, with about four fifths observed a single time. The source of this sequence is an elderly woman with acute or convalescent COVID-19. The J gene is TRBJ1-2, the V gene TRBV6-2 or TRBV6-3, with TRBD1 matching over 9 bases. What was sequenced was peripheral blood. The CDR3 nucleotides read TGTGCCAGCAGCGGAATAGGACAGGGGAGTGATGGCTACACCTTC. Encoded protein: CASSGIGQGSDGYTF.